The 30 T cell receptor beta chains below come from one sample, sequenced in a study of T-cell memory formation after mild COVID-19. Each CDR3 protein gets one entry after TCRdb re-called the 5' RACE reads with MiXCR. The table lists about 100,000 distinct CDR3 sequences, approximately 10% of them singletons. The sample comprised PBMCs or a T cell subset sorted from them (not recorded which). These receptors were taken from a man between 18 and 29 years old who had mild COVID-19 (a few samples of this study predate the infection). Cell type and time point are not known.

The CDR3 DNA reads as TGTGCCAGCAGTCCTGGGACTAGAGTCGCCGGGGAGCTGTTTTTT. Its translation is CASSPGTRVAGELFF. The chain couples TRBV12-3 or TRBV12-4 to TRBJ2-2; 8 bases agree with TRBD2. The length of the CDR3 is 15 residues. Germline trimming cut 5 bases from V and 6 bases from J; bases unmatched to any gene: 8.

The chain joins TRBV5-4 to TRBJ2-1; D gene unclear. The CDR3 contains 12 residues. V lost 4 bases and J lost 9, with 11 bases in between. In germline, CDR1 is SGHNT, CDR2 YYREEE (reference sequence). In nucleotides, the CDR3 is TGTGCCAGCAGCGACGAGAATGTTGAGCAGTTCTTC. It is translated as CASSDENVEQFF.

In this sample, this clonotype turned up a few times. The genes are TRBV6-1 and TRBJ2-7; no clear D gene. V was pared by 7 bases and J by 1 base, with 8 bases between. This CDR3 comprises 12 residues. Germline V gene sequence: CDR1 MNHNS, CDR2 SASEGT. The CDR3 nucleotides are TGTGCCAGCATAGGGCATTCCTACGAGCAGTACTTC. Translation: CASIGHSYEQYF.

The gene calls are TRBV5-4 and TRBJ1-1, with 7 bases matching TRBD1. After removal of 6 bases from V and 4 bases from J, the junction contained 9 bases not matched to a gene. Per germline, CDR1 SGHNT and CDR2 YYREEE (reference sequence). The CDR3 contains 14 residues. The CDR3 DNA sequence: TGTGCCAGCAAGCCGACAGGGCTGGCCACTGAAGCTTTCTTT. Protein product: CASKPTGLATEAFF.

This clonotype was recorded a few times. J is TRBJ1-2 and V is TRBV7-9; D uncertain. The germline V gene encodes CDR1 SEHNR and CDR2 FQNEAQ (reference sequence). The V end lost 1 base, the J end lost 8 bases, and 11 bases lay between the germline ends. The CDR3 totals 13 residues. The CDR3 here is CASSLGGLGGYTF. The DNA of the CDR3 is TGTGCCAGCAGCTTAGGAGGTCTGGGAGGCTACACCTTC.

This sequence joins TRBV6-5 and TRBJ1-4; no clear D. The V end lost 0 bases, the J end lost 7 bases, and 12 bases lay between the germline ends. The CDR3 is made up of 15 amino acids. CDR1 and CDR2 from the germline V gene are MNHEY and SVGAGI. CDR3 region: CASSYSNGRAEKLFF. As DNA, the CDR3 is TGTGCCAGCAGTTACTCGAATGGACGGGCTGAAAAACTGTTTTTT.

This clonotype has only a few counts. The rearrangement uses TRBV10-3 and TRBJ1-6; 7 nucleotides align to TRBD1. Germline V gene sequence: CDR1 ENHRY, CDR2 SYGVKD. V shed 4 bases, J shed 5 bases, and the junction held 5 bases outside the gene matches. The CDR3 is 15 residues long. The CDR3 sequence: CAISAGTDDNSPLHF. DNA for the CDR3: TGTGCCATCAGTGCCGGGACAGATGATAATTCACCCCTCCACTTT.

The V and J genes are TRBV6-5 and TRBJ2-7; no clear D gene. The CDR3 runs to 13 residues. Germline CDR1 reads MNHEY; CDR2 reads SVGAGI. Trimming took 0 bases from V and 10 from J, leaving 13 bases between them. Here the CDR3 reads CASSYSNGPIQYF. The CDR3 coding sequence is TGTGCCAGCAGTTACTCGAACGGCCCGATTCAGTACTTC.

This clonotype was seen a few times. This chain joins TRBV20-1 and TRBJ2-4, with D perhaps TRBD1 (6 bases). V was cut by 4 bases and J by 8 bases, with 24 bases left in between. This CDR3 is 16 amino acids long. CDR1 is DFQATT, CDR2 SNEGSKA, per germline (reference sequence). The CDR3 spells CSAKDSIRDIGYIQYF. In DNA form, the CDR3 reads TGCAGTGCTAAAGATTCAATCCGGGACATCGGGTACATTCAGTACTTC.

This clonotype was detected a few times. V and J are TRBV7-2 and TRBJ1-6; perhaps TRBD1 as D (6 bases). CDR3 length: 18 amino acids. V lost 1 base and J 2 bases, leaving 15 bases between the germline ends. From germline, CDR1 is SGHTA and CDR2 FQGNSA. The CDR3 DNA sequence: TGTGCCAGCAGCTTAGGAAGGGGGAGGGGAGCCTATAATTCACCCCTCCACTTT. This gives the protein CASSLGRGRGAYNSPLHF.

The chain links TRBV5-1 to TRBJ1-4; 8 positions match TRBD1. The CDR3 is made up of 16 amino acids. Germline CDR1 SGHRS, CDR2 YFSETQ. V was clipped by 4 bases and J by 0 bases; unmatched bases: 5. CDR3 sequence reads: CASSIGQGSTNEKLFF. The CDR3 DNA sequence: TGCGCCAGCAGCATAGGACAGGGATCAACTAATGAAAAACTGTTTTTT.

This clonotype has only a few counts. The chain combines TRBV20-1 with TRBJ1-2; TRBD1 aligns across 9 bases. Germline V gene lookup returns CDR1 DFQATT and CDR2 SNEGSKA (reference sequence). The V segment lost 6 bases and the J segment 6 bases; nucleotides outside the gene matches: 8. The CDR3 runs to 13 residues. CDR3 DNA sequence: TGCAGTGCCACGGACAGGGGCCTGCATGGCTACACCTTC. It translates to CSATDRGLHGYTF.

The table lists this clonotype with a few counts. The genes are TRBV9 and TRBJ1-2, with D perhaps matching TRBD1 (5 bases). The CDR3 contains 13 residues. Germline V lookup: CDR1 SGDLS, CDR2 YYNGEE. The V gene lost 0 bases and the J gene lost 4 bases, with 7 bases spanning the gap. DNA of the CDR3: TGTGCCAGCAGCGTAGGAGGGGCCTATGGCTACACCTTC. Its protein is CASSVGGAYGYTF.

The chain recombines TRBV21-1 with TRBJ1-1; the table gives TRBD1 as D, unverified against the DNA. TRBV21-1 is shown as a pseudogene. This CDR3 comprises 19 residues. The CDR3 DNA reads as TGTGCCAGCAGCAAAACGCGAGCGAAACAGGGGAAGCTGAGCACTGAAGCTTTCTTT. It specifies CASSKTRAKQGKLSTEAFF.

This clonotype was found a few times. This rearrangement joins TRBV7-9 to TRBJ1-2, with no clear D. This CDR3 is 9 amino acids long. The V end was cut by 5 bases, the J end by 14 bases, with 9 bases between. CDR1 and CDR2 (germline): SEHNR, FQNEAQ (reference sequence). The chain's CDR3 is CASSQSTTF. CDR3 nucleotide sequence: TGTGCCAGCAGCCAGTCAACGACCTTC.

CDR3 DNA: TGCAGCGTTACGGGACAGAGGAACACCGGGGAGCTGTTTTTT. Its protein product is CSVTGQRNTGELFF. This chain uses TRBV29-1 with TRBJ2-2; 7 nucleotides agree with TRBD1. The germline CDR1 and CDR2 sequences are SQVTM and ANQGSEA. The V segment lost 5 bases and the J segment 1 base; nucleotides outside the gene matches: 4. CDR3 size: 14 residues.

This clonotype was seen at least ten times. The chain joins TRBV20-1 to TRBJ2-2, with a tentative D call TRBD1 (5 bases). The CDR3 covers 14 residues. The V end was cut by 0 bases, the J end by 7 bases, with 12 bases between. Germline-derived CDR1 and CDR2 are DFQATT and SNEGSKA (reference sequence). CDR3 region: CSARDPRAIGELFF. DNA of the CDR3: TGCAGTGCTAGAGATCCCAGGGCGATCGGGGAGCTGTTTTTT.

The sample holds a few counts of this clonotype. The CDR3 DNA sequence: TGTGCCAGCAGCTTACCTGGGGCCAACGTCCTGACTTTC. Translation: CASSLPGANVLTF. The rearrangement uses TRBV7-8 and TRBJ2-6; no clear D. Germline CDR1 and CDR2: SGHVS and FQNEAQ. CDR3 length: 13 residues. Trimming removed 2 bases at V and 2 bases at J, with 1 base between.

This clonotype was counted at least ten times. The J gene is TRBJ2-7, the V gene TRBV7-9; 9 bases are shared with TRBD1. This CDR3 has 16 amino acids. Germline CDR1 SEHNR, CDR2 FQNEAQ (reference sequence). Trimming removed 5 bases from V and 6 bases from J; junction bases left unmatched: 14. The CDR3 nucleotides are TGTGCCAGCAGCCCGAGAACAGGGGGCGCATACAGCGAGCAGTACGTC. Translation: CASSPRTGGAYSEQYV.

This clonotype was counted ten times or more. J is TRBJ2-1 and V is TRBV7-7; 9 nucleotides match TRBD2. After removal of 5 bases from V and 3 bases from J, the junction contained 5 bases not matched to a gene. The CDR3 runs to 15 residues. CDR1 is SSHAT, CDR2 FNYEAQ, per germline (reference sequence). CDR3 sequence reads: CASSPISGGYNEQFF. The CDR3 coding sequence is TGTGCCAGCAGCCCTATTAGCGGGGGCTACAATGAGCAGTTCTTC.

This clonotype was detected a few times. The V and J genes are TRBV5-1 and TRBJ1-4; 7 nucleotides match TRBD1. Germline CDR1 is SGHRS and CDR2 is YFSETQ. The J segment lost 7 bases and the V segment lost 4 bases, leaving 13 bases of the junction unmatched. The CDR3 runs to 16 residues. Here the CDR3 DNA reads TGCGCCAGCAGCCCCAGAGGACAGGTCCCATCTGAAAAACTGTTTTTT. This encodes CASSPRGQVPSEKLFF. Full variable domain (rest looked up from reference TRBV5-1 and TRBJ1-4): KAGVTQTPRYLIKTRGQQVTLSCSPISGHRSVSWYQQTPGQGLQFLFEYFSETQRNKGNFPGRFSGRQFSNSRSEMNVSTLELGDSALYLCASSPRGQVPSEKLFFGSGTQLSVL.

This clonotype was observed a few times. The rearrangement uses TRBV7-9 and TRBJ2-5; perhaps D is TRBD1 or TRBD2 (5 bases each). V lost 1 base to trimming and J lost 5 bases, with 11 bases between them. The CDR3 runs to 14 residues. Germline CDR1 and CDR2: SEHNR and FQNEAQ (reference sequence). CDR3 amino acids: CASSLVGTMETQYF. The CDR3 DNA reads TGTGCCAGCAGCTTAGTTGGGACCATGGAGACCCAGTACTTC.

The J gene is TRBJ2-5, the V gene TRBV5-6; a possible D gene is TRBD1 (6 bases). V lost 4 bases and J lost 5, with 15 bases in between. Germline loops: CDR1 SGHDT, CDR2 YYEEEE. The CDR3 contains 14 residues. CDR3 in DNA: TGTGCCAGCAGCGCCTCAGGGGCTGGGGAGACCCAGTACTTC. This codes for CASSASGAGETQYF.

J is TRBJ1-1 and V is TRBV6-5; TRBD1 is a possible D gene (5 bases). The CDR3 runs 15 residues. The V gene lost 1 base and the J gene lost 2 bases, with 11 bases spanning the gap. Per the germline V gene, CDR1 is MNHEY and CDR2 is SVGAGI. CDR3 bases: TGTGCCAGCAGTTACTACTCTACAGGCAACACTGAAGCTTTCTTT. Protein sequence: CASSYYSTGNTEAFF.

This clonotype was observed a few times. The DNA for the CDR3 is TGTGCCAGCAGTGCGGGACAGGCGAACTACGAGCAGTACGTC. This codes for CASSAGQANYEQYV. V gene TRBV6-5 combines with J gene TRBJ2-7; TRBD1 aligns across 8 bases. Germline V gene data show CDR1 as MNHEY and CDR2 as SVGAGI. This CDR3 contains 14 residues. Trimming at V came to 5 bases and at J to 3 bases, leaving 6 bases not matched to a gene.

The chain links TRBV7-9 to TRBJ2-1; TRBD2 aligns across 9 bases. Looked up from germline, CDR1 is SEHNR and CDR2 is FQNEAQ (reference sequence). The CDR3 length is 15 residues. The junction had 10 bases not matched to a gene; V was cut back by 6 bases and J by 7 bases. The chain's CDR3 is CASRNLAGRRNEQFF. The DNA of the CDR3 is TGTGCCAGCAGGAACCTAGCGGGGCGGCGGAATGAGCAGTTCTTC.

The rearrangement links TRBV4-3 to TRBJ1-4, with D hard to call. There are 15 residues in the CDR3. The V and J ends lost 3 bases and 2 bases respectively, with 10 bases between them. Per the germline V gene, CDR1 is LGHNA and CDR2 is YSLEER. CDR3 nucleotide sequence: TGCGCCAGCAGCCAGGATGGCACTACTAATGAAAAACTGTTTTTT. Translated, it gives CASSQDGTTNEKLFF.

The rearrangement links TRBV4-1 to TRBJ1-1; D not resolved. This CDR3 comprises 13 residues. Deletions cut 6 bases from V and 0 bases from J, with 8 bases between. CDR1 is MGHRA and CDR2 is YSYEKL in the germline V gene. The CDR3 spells CASRRNMNTEAFF. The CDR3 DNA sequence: TGCGCCAGCAGACGGAACATGAACACTGAAGCTTTCTTT.

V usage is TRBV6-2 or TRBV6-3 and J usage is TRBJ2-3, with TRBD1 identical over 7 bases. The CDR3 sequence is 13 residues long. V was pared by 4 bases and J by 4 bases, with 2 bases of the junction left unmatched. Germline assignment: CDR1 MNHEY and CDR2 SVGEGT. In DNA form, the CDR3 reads TGTGCCAGCAGTTTACAGGGGTCAGATACGCAGTATTTT. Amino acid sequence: CASSLQGSDTQYF.

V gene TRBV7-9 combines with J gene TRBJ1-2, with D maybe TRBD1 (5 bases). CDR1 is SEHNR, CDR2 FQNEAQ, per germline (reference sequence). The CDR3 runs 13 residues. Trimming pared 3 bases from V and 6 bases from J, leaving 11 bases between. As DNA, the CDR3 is TGTGCCAGCAGCTTGGAGGGGTTCCATGGCTACACCTTC. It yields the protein CASSLEGFHGYTF.